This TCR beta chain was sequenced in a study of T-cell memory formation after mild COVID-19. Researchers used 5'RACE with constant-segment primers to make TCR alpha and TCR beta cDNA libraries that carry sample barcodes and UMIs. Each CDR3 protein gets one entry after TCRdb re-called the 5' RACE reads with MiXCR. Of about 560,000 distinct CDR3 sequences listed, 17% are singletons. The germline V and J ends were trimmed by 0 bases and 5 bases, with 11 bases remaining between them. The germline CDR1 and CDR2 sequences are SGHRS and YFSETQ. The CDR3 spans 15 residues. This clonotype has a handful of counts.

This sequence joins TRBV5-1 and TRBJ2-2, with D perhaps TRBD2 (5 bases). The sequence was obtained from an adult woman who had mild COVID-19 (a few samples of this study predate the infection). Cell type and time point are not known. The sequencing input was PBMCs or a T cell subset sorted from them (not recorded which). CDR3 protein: CASSLGQTTTGELFF. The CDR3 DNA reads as TGCGCCAGCAGCTTGGGGCAGACTACAACCGGGGAGCTGTTTTTT.